These 29 T cell receptor beta chains came from one sample sequenced in a study of PD-L1 blockade in urothelial cancer. Assay used: immunoSEQ multiplex PCR; TCRdb lists only in-frame clones, some missing. The profile covers about 52,000 clones, with roughly 80% appearing a single time and approximately 3.6% taken by the ten largest. Source: PBMCs, taken around atezolizumab (anti-PD-L1) treatment. Receptors originate from a man between 65 and 79 years old with urothelial cancer.

The chain carries TRBV20-1 and TRBJ2-4; D may be TRBD1 (5 bases). The germline V and J ends were trimmed by 8 bases and 5 bases, with 10 bases remaining between them. In germline, CDR1 is DFQATT, CDR2 SNEGSKA (reference sequence). This CDR3 contains 11 residues. CDR3 in amino acids: CSIDRENIQYF. The DNA for the CDR3 is TGCAGTATCGACAGAGAAAACATTCAGTACTTC.

The rearrangement joins TRBV27 to TRBJ2-2, with 7 bases aligning to TRBD1. The CDR3 loop spans 16 amino acids. Germline loops: CDR1 MNHEY, CDR2 SMNVEV (reference sequence). V dropped 6 bases and J dropped 4; count of bases not matched to a gene: 11. Here the CDR3 reads CASSPRQGRGTGELFF. In nucleotides, the CDR3 is TGTGCCAGCAGCCCAAGACAGGGAAGGGGCACCGGGGAGCTGTTTTTT.

V usage is TRBV6-5 and J usage is TRBJ2-7, with 9 bases lining up with TRBD1. The ends lost 6 bases at V and 7 bases at J; junction bases unmatched: 10. The CDR3 is 14 residues long. Germline CDR1 and CDR2: MNHEY and SVGAGI. CDR3: CASRRDRVNLEQYF. CDR3 in DNA: TGTGCCAGCAGAAGGGACAGGGTGAATTTAGAGCAGTACTTC.

This sequence joins TRBV7-2 and TRBJ1-1; a possible D gene is TRBD1 (6 bases). In germline, CDR1 is SGHTA, CDR2 FQGNSA. CDR3 length: 14 residues. V was shortened by 5 bases and J by 1 base, with 11 bases between the two germline ends. The CDR3 nucleotides are TGTGCCAGCAGCCCGGGGGGGCGGAACACTGAAGCTTTCTTT. It yields the protein CASSPGGRNTEAFF.

V usage is TRBV28 and J usage is TRBJ2-5; possibly TRBD2 for D (6 bases). Between the trimmed V and J ends, which lost 5 bases and 5 bases, there was a span of 21 bases. The CDR3 consists of 16 residues. Germline V CDR1 and CDR2: MDHEN, SYDVKM. The CDR3 DNA reads as TGTGCCAGCAGTCGGGCGGGTGGAGGGATCCGGGAGACCCAGTACTTC. Protein: CASSRAGGGIRETQYF.

This rearrangement joins TRBV5-1 to TRBJ2-1, with D maybe TRBD1 (7 bases). CDR1 is SGHRS and CDR2 is YFSETQ in the germline V gene. The CDR3 sequence is 15 residues long. V was clipped by 7 bases and J by 3 bases, with 17 bases between them. The CDR3 reads CASLPQGGGYNEQFF. The DNA for the CDR3 is TGCGCCAGCCTACCGCAGGGGGGAGGCTACAATGAGCAGTTCTTC.

The chain links TRBV4-3 to TRBJ2-6, with D possibly being TRBD2 (7 bases). V lost 0 bases and J lost 0, with 18 bases in between. Per the germline V gene, CDR1 is LGHNA and CDR2 is YSLEER. The CDR3 consists of 20 residues. CDR3: CASSQDMAGAGYSGANVLTF. CDR3 DNA sequence: TGCGCCAGCAGCCAAGATATGGCGGGGGCTGGCTACTCTGGGGCCAACGTCCTGACTTTC.

Only a few counts were recorded for this clone. The chain joins TRBV25-1 to TRBJ1-1, with unresolved D. Per the germline V gene, CDR1 is MGHDK and CDR2 is SYGVNS. There are 12 residues in the CDR3. V lost 6 bases and J lost 7, with 12 bases in between. This chain's CDR3 is CASREAGGEAFF. For the CDR3, the DNA is TGTGCCAGCAGGGAAGCAGGTGGTGAAGCTTTCTTT.

The V call is TRBV11-2, the J call TRBJ2-7; 8 nucleotides align to TRBD1. The germline V gene encodes CDR1 SGHAT and CDR2 FQNNGV. With 4 bases clipped from V and 9 bases from J, the junction kept 14 bases outside the gene matches. This CDR3 spans 15 amino acids. The DNA of the CDR3 is TGTGCCAGCAGCTCTCGGACAGGGTTGACCGATGGGCAGTACTTC. This encodes CASSSRTGLTDGQYF.

This chain joins TRBV6-6 and TRBJ1-1, with 9 bases fitting TRBD1. The junction had 2 bases not matched to a gene; V was cut back by 8 bases and J by 7 bases. CDR1 and CDR2 (germline): MNHNY, SVGAGI (reference sequence). The CDR3 has 11 amino acids. For the CDR3, the DNA is TGTGCCAGCGGACAGGGGATTGAAGCTTTCTTT. This sequence encodes CASGQGIEAFF.

The rearrangement joins TRBV7-2 to TRBJ2-5, with D perhaps TRBD2 (5 bases). The CDR3 extends over 12 amino acids. The germline V and J ends were trimmed by 8 bases and 1 base, with 8 bases remaining between them. The germline gives CDR1 SGHTA, CDR2 FQGNSA. The CDR3 here is CASGRGQETQYF. The CDR3 nucleotides read TGTGCCAGCGGCCGGGGCCAAGAGACCCAGTACTTC.

The V gene is TRBV11-3, the J gene TRBJ2-7, with TRBD2 identical over 16 bases. The CDR3 spans 17 residues. Per germline, CDR1 SGHNT and CDR2 YENEEA. Trimming took 0 bases from V and 7 from J; bases not matched to a gene: 6. The CDR3: CASSLEGTSGRAQEQYF. Written as DNA, the CDR3 is TGTGCCAGCAGCTTAGAAGGGACTAGCGGGAGGGCCCAAGAGCAGTACTTC.

The rearrangement links TRBV6-1 to TRBJ2-1; no clear D gene. The CDR3 contains 17 residues. Trimming took off 2 bases at V and 0 bases at J, with 14 bases between the two ends. The germline V gene encodes CDR1 MNHNS and CDR2 SASEGT. CDR3 sequence (DNA): TGTGCCAGCAGTGAAAGTGTCCCGAGTGGCTCCTACAATGAGCAGTTCTTC. Translating gives CASSESVPSGSYNEQFF.

The chain combines TRBV2 with TRBJ2-5; possibly TRBD1 for D (5 bases). The germline V gene encodes CDR1 SNHLY and CDR2 FYNNEI. CDR3 length: 13 amino acids. Trimming pared 7 bases from V and 0 bases from J, leaving 9 bases between. CDR3 nucleotides: TGTGCCAGCATTCCGGACAACCAAGAGACCCAGTACTTC. Translating it yields CASIPDNQETQYF.

The rearrangement joins TRBV20-1 to TRBJ2-5; possible D gene TRBD1, 5 bases. CDR3 length: 11 amino acids. The germline V and J ends were trimmed by 6 bases and 4 bases, with 9 bases remaining between them. Looked up from germline, CDR1 is DFQATT and CDR2 is SNEGSKA (reference sequence). CDR3 DNA: TGCAGTGCCTGGGGCAGAGAGACCCAGTACTTC. Protein product: CSAWGRETQYF.

The V gene is TRBV7-2, the J gene TRBJ2-7, with 8 bases identical to TRBD2. CDR1 and CDR2 (germline): SGHTA, FQGNSA. V was pared by 4 bases and J by 6 bases, with 8 bases of the junction left unmatched. The CDR3 is 14 amino acids. In DNA, the CDR3 is TGTGCCAGCAGCTCCCCCGGGGGGGGTCGCGAGCAGTACTTC. Translating gives CASSSPGGGREQYF.

The chain links TRBV7-2 to TRBJ2-5; 7 nucleotides agree with TRBD2. V lost 5 bases, J lost 5 bases, and 11 bases stayed unmatched. CDR3 length: 15 amino acids. The germline V gene has CDR1 SGHTA and CDR2 FQGNSA. CDR3 nucleotides: TGTGCCAGCAGCCCGGATGGGACTACGGGGGAGACCCAGTACTTC. This sequence encodes CASSPDGTTGETQYF.

The CDR3: CASSPEGTVPYEQYF. CDR3 coding DNA: TGTGCCAGCAGCCCCGAAGGGACAGTTCCCTACGAGCAGTACTTC. The chain employs TRBV28 and TRBJ2-7; TRBD1 aligns across 7 bases. This CDR3 region has 15 residues. Germline CDR1 reads MDHEN; CDR2 reads SYDVKM. The V gene end was trimmed by 6 bases and the J gene end by 2 bases; junction bases not matched to a gene: 10.

The genes are TRBV28 and TRBJ1-5; possible D gene TRBD1, 6 bases. Trimming took off 1 base at V and 7 bases at J, with 23 bases between the two ends. Germline-derived CDR1 and CDR2 are MDHEN and SYDVKM. The CDR3 runs 18 residues. The DNA of the CDR3 is TGTGCCAGCAGTTTATCTCAGGGGCTGGGGTCCTTAGACCAGCCCCAGCATTTT. Protein: CASSLSQGLGSLDQPQHF.

The rearrangement joins TRBV19 to TRBJ1-1, with 7 bases that match TRBD1. The germline V gene has CDR1 LNHDA and CDR2 SQIVND (reference sequence). The trim removed 4 bases at V and 5 bases at J, leaving 4 bases unmatched. This CDR3 spans 13 amino acids. CDR3: CASSSTGETEAFF. The CDR3 DNA reads TGTGCCAGTAGTAGCACAGGGGAAACTGAAGCTTTCTTT.

This clone was seen a few times. This rearrangement joins TRBV7-9 to TRBJ1-1, with D uncertain. The CDR3 is made up of 16 amino acids. Germline CDR1 is SEHNR and CDR2 is FQNEAQ (reference sequence). Between the trimmed V and J ends, which lost 3 bases and 1 base, there was a span of 15 bases. In DNA form, the CDR3 reads TGTGCCAGCAGCTTTTCCCGGGGTGAGGGGAACACTGAAGCTTTCTTT. As protein: CASSFSRGEGNTEAFF.

This clone is a singleton in its sample. The gene calls are TRBV19 and TRBJ2-3; 8 positions agree with TRBD2. The CDR3 is 16 amino acids. Trimming cost V 1 base and J 0 bases; bases outside gene matches: 3. Germline V gene data show CDR1 as LNHDA and CDR2 as SQIVND (reference sequence). CDR3 in amino acids: CASSIGQRGSTDTQYF. As DNA, the CDR3 is TGTGCCAGTAGTATAGGGCAGCGGGGGAGCACAGATACGCAGTATTTT.

The V gene is TRBV6-1, the J gene TRBJ1-2; 7 bases line up with TRBD1. V lost 1 base to trimming and J lost 7 bases; unmatched junction nucleotides: 6. CDR1 is MNHNS and CDR2 is SASEGT in the germline V gene. CDR3 size: 14 residues. DNA of the CDR3: TGTGCCAGCAGTGAAGTGAGAGGGGGCGGTGGCTACACCTTC. Translated, it gives CASSEVRGGGGYTF.

The CDR3 loop is CASSPFIAGGGTDTQYF. CDR3 in DNA: TGTGCCAGCAGCCCTTTTATAGCGGGGGGAGGGACAGATACGCAGTATTTT. The V gene is TRBV4-2, the J gene TRBJ2-3; 10 bases match TRBD2. The CDR3 covers 17 residues. From germline, CDR1 is LGHNA and CDR2 YNFKEQ. The junction had 10 bases not matched to a gene; V was cut back by 4 bases and J by 3 bases.

The J gene is TRBJ1-1, the V gene TRBV5-1, with a possible D match to TRBD1 (6 bases). Germline lookup yields CDR1 SGHRS and CDR2 YFSETQ. The CDR3 consists of 14 residues. V gave up 3 bases and J gave up 2 bases, with 11 bases separating them. CDR3 residues: CASSWGGANTEAFF. CDR3 nucleotide sequence: TGCGCCAGCAGCTGGGGGGGGGCTAACACTGAAGCTTTCTTT.

The rearrangement joins TRBV19 to TRBJ2-1; unclear D gene. The V end was cut by 5 bases, the J end by 7 bases, with 15 bases between. Germline assignment: CDR1 LNHDA and CDR2 SQIVND (reference sequence). The length of the CDR3 is 14 residues. CDR3: CASSDIYITNEQFF. The CDR3 DNA reads as TGTGCCAGTAGTGACATCTACATTACTAATGAGCAGTTCTTC.

The V and J genes are TRBV6-5 and TRBJ2-7, with TRBD1 identical over 8 bases. Germline CDR1 MNHEY, CDR2 SVGAGI. V was clipped by 6 bases and J by 6 bases; unmatched bases: 7. This CDR3 contains 13 residues. The chain's CDR3 is CASRSGQGGEQYF. DNA of the CDR3: TGTGCCAGCAGATCCGGACAGGGAGGCGAGCAGTACTTC.

J is TRBJ1-1 and V is TRBV5-6, with no clear D. This CDR3 has 13 residues. V gave up 2 bases and J gave up 1 base, with 6 bases separating them. Germline V gene data show CDR1 as SGHDT and CDR2 as YYEEEE. The CDR3 spells CASSLRGNTEAFF. The CDR3 nucleotides are TGTGCCAGCAGCTTAAGAGGGAACACTGAAGCTTTCTTT.

In its sample, this clone was seen once. This chain uses TRBV4-3 with TRBJ1-2; tentative D call: TRBD1 (6 bases). Trimming removed 1 base from V and 8 bases from J, with 11 bases in between. CDR3 length equals 13 residues. Germline CDR1 LGHNA, CDR2 YSLEER. CDR3 sequence (DNA): TGCGCCAGCAGCCAAGTGGACAGAGGGGGCTACACCTTC. It encodes CASSQVDRGGYTF.